This is a list of T cell receptor beta chains from one sample in a study of beta chain features in type 1 diabetes. Sequenced by immunoSEQ multiplex PCR; TCRdb stores in-frame clones only, minus some. This sample yields roughly 400,000 clones, of which around 10% are seen a single time; about 0.6% belongs to the top ten. The sample taken for sequencing was central memory CD4+ T cells from blood. The receptors shown here come from a man between 25 and 39 years old with type 1 diabetes. The CDR3 runs from the conserved cysteine through the conserved F or W. D genes are given only for firm matches. Size tells how often a clone was seen (once, few, many) or the class of an expanded clone, and some rows leave it out.

D gene,clone size,V gene,J gene,CDR3 protein
.,.,TRBV6-5,TRBJ2-3,CASSYSGHLTDTQYF
.,many,TRBV12-5,TRBJ2-1,CASGLDFGRVF
.,few,TRBV10-3,TRBJ1-5,CAISESLAGAGQPQHF
.,few,TRBV11-3,TRBJ2-1,CASSLVRTRLRGVNEQFF
TRBD1,few,TRBV27,TRBJ1-5,CASSLNRGSGQPQHF
TRBD1,few,TRBV6-5,TRBJ2-5,CASSPGDRRETQYF
.,.,TRBV30,TRBJ1-5,CAWTGNSNQPQHF
.,few,TRBV5-5,TRBJ1-5,CASSLAGGLNQPQHF
.,few,TRBV6-1,TRBJ1-2,CASSAHGRFNNYGYTF
TRBD2,many,TRBV29-1,TRBJ2-3,CSVSRTSGSWYF
.,few,TRBV19,TRBJ2-5,CASTPEGAETQYF
.,.,TRBV2,TRBJ1-5,CASSAQGQPQHF
.,.,TRBV18,TRBJ2-7,CASSPQEGASYEQYF